This T cell receptor (beta chain) appears in the sequencing data of a study of T cell clonotyping in hematopoietic cell transplantation. CDR1 is SGHNT and CDR2 is YYREEE in the germline V gene (reference sequence). This CDR3 has 16 residues. Trimming took 5 bases from V and 1 from J, leaving 15 bases between them. The table came from immunoSEQ multiplex PCR; TCRdb's copy has only in-frame clones and leaves some out. The sample consists of about 43,000 clones, about 96% of them appearing once. The receptor was derived from a man between 25 and 39 years old in good health. Some clones in this sample may be carry-over from other donors' samples. The chain links TRBV5-4 to TRBJ2-2, with D tentatively TRBD2 (6 bases). Material for sequencing was peripheral blood mononuclear cells. This chain's CDR3 is CASSRHSGLNTGELFF. DNA of the CDR3: TGTGCCAGCAGTCGCCATAGCGGCCTGAACACCGGGGAGCTGTTTTTT. Variable domain in full (rest from reference TRBV5-4 and TRBJ2-2): ETGVTQSPTHLIKTRGQQVTLRCSSQSGHNTVSWYQQALGQGPQFIFQYYREEENGRGNFPPRFSGLQFPNYSSELNVNALELDDSALYLCASSRHSGLNTGELFFGEGSRLTVL.